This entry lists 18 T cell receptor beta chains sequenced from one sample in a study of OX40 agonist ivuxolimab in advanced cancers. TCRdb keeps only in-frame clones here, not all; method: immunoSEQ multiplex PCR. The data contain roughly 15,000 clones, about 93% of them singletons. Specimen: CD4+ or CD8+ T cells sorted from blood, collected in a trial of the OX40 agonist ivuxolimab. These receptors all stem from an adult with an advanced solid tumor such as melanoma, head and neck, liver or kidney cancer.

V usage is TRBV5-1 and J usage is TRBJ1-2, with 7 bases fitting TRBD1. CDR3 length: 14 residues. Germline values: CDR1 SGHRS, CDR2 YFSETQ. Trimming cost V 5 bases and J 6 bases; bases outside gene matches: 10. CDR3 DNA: TGCGCCAGCAGTTCTACAGGGGCGGCGAATGGCTACACCTTC. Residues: CASSSTGAANGYTF.

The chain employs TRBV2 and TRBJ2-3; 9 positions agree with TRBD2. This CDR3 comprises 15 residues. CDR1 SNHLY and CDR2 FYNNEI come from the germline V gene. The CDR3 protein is CAIRPPAGGGDTQYF. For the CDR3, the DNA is TGTGCTATTCGACCCCCAGCGGGGGGAGGTGATACGCAGTATTTT.

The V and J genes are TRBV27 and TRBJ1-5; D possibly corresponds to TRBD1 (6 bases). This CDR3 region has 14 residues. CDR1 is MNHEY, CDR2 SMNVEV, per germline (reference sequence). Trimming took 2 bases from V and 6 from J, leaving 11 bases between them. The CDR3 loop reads CASSLGATGQPQHF. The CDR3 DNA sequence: TGTGCCAGCAGTTTAGGGGCGACAGGTCAGCCCCAGCATTTT.

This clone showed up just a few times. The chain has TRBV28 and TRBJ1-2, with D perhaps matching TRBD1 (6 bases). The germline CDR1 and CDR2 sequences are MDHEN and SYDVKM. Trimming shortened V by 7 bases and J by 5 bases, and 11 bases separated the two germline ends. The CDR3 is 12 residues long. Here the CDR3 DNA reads TGTGCCAGCATGCAGGGGATATATGGCTACACCTTC. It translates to CASMQGIYGYTF.

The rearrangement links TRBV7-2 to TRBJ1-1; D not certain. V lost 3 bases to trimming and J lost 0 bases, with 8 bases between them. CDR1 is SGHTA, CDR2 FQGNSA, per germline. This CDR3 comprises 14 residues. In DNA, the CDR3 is TGTGCCAGCAGCTTGGGAGGGATGAACACTGAAGCTTTCTTT. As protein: CASSLGGMNTEAFF.

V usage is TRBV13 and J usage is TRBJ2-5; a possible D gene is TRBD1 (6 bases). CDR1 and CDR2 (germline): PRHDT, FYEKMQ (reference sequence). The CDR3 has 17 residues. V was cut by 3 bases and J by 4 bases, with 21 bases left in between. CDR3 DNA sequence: TGTGCCAGCAGCTTCTCCTTTAGCAGGGGCGCGTCAGAGACCCAGTACTTC. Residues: CASSFSFSRGASETQYF.

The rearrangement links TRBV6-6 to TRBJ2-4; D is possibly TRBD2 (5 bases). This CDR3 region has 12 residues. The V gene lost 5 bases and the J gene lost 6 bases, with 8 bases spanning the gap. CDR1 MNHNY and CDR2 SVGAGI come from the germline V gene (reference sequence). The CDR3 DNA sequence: TGTGCCAGCAGTCAACTAGTAAACATTCAGTACTTC. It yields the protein CASSQLVNIQYF.

CDR3 nucleotide sequence: TGTGCCAGCAGTTTAGGTGGGGCGTCTTATGGCTACACCTTC. Translated: CASSLGGASYGYTF. The chain combines TRBV27 with TRBJ1-2, with a tentative D call TRBD1 (5 bases). The CDR3 runs 14 residues. Trimming took off 2 bases at V and 5 bases at J, with 12 bases between the two ends. Germline CDR1 is MNHEY and CDR2 is SMNVEV (reference sequence).

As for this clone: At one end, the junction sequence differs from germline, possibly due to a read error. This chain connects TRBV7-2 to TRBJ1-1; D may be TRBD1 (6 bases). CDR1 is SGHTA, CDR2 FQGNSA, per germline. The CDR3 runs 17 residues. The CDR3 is CASRLGQSIEMNTEAFF. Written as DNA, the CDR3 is TGTGCCAGCAGATTAGGACAGAGTATCGAAATGAACACTGAAGCTTTCTTT.

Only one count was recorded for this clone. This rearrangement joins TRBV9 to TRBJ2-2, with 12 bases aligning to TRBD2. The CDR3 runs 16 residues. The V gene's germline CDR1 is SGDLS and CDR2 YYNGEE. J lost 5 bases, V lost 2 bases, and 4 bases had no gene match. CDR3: CASSVGLAGITGELFF. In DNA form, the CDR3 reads TGTGCCAGCAGCGTCGGACTAGCGGGGATTACCGGGGAGCTGTTTTTT.

The CDR3 region is CASREGQGGNTEAFF. For the CDR3, the DNA is TGTGCCAGCAGGGAGGGTCAGGGTGGGAACACTGAAGCTTTCTTT. J is TRBJ1-1 and V is TRBV5-6; maybe TRBD1 (5 bases). The CDR3 spans 15 residues. Trimming removed 5 bases at V and 1 base at J, with 15 bases between. Looked up from germline, CDR1 is SGHDT and CDR2 is YYEEEE.

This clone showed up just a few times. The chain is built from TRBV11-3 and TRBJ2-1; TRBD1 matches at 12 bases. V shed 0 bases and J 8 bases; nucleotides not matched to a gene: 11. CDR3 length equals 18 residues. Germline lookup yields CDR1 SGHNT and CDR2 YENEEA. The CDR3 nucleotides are TGTGCCAGCAGCTTAGAAGGATTCGGGACAGGGGGCTTGGATGAGCAGTTCTTC. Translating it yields CASSLEGFGTGGLDEQFF. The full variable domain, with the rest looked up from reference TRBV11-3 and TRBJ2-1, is EAGVVQSPRYKIIEKKQPVAFWCNPISGHNTLYWYLQNLGQGPELLIRYENEEAVDDSQLPKDRFSAERLKGVDSTLKIQPAELGDSAVYLCASSLEGFGTGGLDEQFFGPGTRLTVL.

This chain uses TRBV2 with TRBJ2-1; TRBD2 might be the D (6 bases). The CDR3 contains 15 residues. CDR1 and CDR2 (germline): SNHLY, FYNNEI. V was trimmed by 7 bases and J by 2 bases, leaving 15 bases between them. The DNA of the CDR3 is TGTGCCAGCATGGAGGGGACGACAACCTACAATGAGCAGTTCTTC. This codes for CASMEGTTTYNEQFF.

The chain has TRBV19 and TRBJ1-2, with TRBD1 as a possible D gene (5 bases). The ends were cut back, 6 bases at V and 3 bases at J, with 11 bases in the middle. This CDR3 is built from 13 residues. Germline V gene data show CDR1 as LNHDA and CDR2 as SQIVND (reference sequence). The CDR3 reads CASSLTGYYGYTF. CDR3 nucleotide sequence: TGTGCCAGTAGCCTTACAGGATACTATGGCTACACCTTC.

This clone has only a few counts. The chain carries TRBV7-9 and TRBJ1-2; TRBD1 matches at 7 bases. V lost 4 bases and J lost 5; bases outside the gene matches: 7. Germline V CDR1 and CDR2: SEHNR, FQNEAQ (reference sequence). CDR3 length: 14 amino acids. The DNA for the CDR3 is TGTGCCAGCAGCTCAGGGGGACAGTTTTATGGCTACACCTTC. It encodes CASSSGGQFYGYTF.

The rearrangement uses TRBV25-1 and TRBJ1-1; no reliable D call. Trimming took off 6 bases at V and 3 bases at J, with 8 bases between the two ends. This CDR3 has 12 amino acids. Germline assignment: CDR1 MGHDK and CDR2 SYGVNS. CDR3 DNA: TGTGCCAGCAGCGAGAGGCACACTGAAGCTTTCTTT. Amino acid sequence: CASSERHTEAFF.

CDR3 nucleotide sequence: TGTGCCAGCAGCCCTGGACAGGGCATAGGGGACACTGAAGCTTTCTTT. This gives the protein CASSPGQGIGDTEAFF. The chain is built from TRBV5-4 and TRBJ1-1, with 8 bases fitting TRBD1. Trimming at V came to 4 bases and at J to 3 bases, leaving 11 bases not matched to a gene. Looked up from germline, CDR1 is SGHNT and CDR2 is YYREEE (reference sequence). The CDR3 has 16 residues. The entire variable domain, with the rest obtained from reference TRBV5-4 and TRBJ1-1, is as follows: ETGVTQSPTHLIKTRGQQVTLRCSSQSGHNTVSWYQQALGQGPQFIFQYYREEENGRGNFPPRFSGLQFPNYSSELNVNALELDDSALYLCASSPGQGIGDTEAFFGQGTRLTVV.

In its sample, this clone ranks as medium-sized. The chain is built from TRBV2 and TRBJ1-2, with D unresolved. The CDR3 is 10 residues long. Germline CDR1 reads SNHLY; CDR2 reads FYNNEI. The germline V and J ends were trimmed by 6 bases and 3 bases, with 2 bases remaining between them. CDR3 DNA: TGTGCCAGCAGGGACTATGGCTACACCTTC. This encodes CASRDYGYTF.